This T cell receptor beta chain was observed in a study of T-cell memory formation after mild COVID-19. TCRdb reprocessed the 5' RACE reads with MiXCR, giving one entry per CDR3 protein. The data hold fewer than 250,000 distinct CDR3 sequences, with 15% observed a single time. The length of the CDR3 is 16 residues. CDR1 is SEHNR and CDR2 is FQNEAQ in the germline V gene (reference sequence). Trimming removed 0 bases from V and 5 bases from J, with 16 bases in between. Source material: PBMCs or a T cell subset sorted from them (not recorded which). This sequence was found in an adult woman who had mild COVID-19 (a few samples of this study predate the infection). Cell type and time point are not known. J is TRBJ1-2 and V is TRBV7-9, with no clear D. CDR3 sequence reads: CASSLALGPQRYGYTF. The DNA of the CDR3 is TGTGCCAGCAGCTTAGCGCTTGGTCCGCAACGGTATGGCTACACCTTC. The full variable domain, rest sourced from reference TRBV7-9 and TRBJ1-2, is DTGVSQNPRHKITKRGQNVTFRCDPISEHNRLYWYRQTLGQGPEFLTYFQNEAQLEKSRLLSDRFSAERPKGSFSTLEIQRTEQGDSAMYLCASSLALGPQRYGYTFGSGTRLTVV.